The present T cell receptor beta chain was sequenced within a study of PD-L1 blockade in urothelial cancer. For the study at large: Bladder-origin urothelial cancer in males covered most of the roughly 29 patients. Blood drawn 3 weeks (second dose) and 6 weeks after treatment start was analyzed. T cells were recovered from blood samples at a median of 141,255.

The germline gives CDR1 KGHSH, CDR2 LQKENI. The V end was cut by 5 bases, the J end by 4 bases, with 15 bases between. The CDR3 runs to 14 residues. Clones were sequenced by immunoSEQ multiplex PCR, and TCRdb holds only the in-frame ones, with some missing. The data hold tens of thousands of clones, with about 85% observed a single time. The time point: peripheral blood 6 weeks after treatment start. This clonotype was sampled from a man in his fifties or sixties with urothelial cancer. Sequences were derived from PBMCs, sampled around atezolizumab (anti-PD-L1) treatment. The rearrangement links TRBV18 to TRBJ2-7; possible D gene TRBD1, 6 bases. DNA for the CDR3: TGTGCCAGCTCAGCCACAGGGAACAGTTACGAGCAGTACTTC. It encodes CASSATGNSYEQYF.